This record looks at one T cell receptor beta chain sequence and its context. The source of the sample is a study of blood T cell repertoires in COVID-19. Study-level information: Material from acute and convalescent COVID-19 was sourced from the United States, Italy and Spain. T cells, B-cell-depleted T cells, or PBMCs supplied cDNA or gDNA.

V shed 5 bases, J shed 2 bases, and the junction held 10 bases outside the gene matches. CDR3 size: 16 residues. Germline V lookup: CDR1 MNHEY, CDR2 SMNVEV (reference sequence). In the original analysis: Estimated nucleated cell counts came from reference gene primer amplification. Clones were read by immunoSEQ multiplex PCR, and TCRdb kept only the in-frame ones, dropping some. V and J calls and clone size are as listed in that table; D and trimming were resolved from the DNA. This table holds some 35,000 clones, approximately 86% found once. The chain recombines TRBV27 with TRBJ2-7; 9 bases match TRBD2. Sequencing was done on a sample of peripheral blood. The receptor was isolated from a human donor in a cohort sampled during active COVID-19. The CDR3 protein is CASSPILAGTTYEQYF. DNA for the CDR3: TGTGCCAGCAGTCCAATTCTAGCGGGGACTACCTACGAGCAGTACTTC.